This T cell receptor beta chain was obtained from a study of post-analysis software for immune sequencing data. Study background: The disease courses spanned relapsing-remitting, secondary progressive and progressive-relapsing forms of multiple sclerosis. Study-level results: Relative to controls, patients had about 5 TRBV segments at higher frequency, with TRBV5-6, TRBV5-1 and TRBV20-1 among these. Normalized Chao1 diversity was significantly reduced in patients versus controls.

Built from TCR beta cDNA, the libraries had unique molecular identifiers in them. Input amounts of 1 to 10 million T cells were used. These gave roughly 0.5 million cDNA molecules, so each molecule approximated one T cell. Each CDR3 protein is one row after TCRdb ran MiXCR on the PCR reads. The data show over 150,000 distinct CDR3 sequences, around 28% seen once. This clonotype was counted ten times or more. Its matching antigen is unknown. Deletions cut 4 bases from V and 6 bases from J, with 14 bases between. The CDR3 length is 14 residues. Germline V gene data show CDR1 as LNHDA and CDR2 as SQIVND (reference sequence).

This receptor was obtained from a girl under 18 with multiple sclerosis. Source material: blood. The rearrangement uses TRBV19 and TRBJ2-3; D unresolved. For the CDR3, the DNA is TGTGCCAGTAGTACAGCCCCCGGCCCGGATACGCAGTATTTT. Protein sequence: CASSTAPGPDTQYF.